This T cell receptor (beta chain) was identified during a study of blood T cell repertoires in COVID-19. From germline, CDR1 is KGHSH and CDR2 LQKENI. Between the trimmed V and J ends, which lost 3 bases and 0 bases, there was a span of 12 bases. This CDR3 has 16 amino acids. TCRdb's copy holds only in-frame clones and misses some; the assay was immunoSEQ multiplex PCR. This table has 150,000 to 200,000 clones, more than 75% appearing once. This clonotype originated in a woman between 50 and 59 years old with acute COVID-19. V usage is TRBV18 and J usage is TRBJ1-5, with TRBD1 as a possible D gene (6 bases). What was sequenced was PBMCs or T cells enriched from blood (not recorded which). The CDR3 loop is CASSPRTGLSNQPQHF. The DNA for the CDR3 is TGTGCCAGCTCACCTCGTACAGGGCTTAGCAATCAGCCCCAGCATTTT. Combining the CDR3 with reference TRBV18 and TRBJ1-5 gives the whole variable domain NAGVMQNPRHLVRRRGQEARLRCSPMKGHSHVYWYRQLPEEGLKFMVYLQKENIIDESGMPKERFSAEFPKEGPSILRIQQVVRGDSAAYFCASSPRTGLSNQPQHFGDGTRLSIL.